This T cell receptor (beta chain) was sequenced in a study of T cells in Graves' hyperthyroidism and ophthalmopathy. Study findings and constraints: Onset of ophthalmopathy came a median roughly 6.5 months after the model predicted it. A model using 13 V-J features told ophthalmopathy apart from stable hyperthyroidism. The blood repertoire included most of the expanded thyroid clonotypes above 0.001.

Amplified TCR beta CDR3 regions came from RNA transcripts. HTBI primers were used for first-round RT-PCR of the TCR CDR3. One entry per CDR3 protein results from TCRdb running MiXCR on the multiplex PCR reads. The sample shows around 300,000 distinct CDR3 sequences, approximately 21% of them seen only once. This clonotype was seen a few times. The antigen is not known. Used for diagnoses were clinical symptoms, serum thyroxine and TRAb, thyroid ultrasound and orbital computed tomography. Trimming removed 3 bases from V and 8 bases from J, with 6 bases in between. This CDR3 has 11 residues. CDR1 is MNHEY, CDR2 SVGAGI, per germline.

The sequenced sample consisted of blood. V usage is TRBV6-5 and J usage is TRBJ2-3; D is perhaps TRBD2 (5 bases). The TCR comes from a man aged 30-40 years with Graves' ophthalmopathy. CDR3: CASSYEGTQYF. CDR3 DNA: TGTGCCAGCAGTTATGAGGGTACGCAGTATTTT.